This T cell receptor beta chain was sequenced during a study of CD8 T cells in Susac syndrome. The study's findings and limits: The relatively small number of individuals in the TCR sequencing and HLA analysis was acknowledged by the study.

This CDR3 has 11 residues. From germline, CDR1 is MGHRA and CDR2 YSYEKL. The V and J ends lost 6 bases and 12 bases respectively, with 12 bases between them. RNA amounts of about 0.45 to 1 ug underwent reverse transcription with random hexamers. TCRdb re-called the immunoSEQ multiplex PCR reads through MiXCR, storing one row per CDR3 protein. The table shows about 180,000 distinct CDR3 sequences, with approximately 95% occurring only once. CD8+ and CD4+ blood T cells underwent TCR beta sequencing. It was treatment-naive patients with stable or active relapsing-remitting disease who made up the multiple sclerosis controls. CD8+ and CD4+ T cells were negatively isolated; TEMRA cells were FACS-enriched. Comments on this clonotype: Its antigen remains unknown.

The sequencing sample was made of CD8+ T cells from PBMCs. This TCR came from a human donor with multiple sclerosis. The chain employs TRBV4-1 and TRBJ2-1, with D hard to call. CDR3 protein: CASRSSFGQFF. CDR3 DNA: TGCGCCAGCAGGTCATCATTCGGGCAGTTCTTC.